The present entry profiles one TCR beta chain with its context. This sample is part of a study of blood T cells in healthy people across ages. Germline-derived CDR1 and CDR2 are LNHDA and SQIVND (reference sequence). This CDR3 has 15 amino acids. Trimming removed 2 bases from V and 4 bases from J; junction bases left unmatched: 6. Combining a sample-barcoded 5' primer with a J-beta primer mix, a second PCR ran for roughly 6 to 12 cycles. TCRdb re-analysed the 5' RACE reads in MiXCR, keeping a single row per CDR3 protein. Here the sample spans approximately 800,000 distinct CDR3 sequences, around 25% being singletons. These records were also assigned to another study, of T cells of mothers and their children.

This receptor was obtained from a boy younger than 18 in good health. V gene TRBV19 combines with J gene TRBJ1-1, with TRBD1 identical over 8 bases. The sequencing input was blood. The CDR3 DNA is TGTGCCAGTAGTATACGAACCACAGGGGGCACTGAAGCTTTCTTT. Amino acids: CASSIRTTGGTEAFF. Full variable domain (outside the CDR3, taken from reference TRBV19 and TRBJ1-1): DGGITQSPKYLFRKEGQNVTLSCEQNLNHDAMYWYRQDPGQGLRLIYYSQIVNDFQKGDIAEGYSVSREKKESFPLTVTSAQKNPTAFYLCASSIRTTGGTEAFFGQGTRLTVV.